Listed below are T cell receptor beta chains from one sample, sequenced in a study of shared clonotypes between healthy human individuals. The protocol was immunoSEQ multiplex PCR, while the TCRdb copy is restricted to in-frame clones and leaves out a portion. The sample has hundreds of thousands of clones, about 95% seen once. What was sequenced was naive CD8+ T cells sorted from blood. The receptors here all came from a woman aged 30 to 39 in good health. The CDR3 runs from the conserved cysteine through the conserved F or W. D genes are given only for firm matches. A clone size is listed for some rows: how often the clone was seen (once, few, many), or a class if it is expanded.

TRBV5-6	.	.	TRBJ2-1	CASSLVANEQFF	TGTGCCAGCAGCTTGGTGGCCAATGAGCAGTTCTTC
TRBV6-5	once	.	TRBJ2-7	CASRRIRTELYEQYF	TGTGCCAGCAGGCGGATACGGACAGAACTCTACGAGCAGTACTTC
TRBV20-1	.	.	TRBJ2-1	CSAKDVGEQFF	TGCAGTGCAAAGGACGTGGGGGAGCAGTTCTTC
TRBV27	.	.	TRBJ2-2	CASSLNTGELFF	TGTGCCAGCAGTCTCAACACCGGGGAGCTGTTTTTT
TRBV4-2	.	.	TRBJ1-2	CASSQDKGRGITYGYTF	TGTGCCAGCAGCCAAGATAAGGGACGGGGCATCACCTATGGCTACACCTTC
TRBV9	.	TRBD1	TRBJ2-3	CASSVEGGTGGIHTDTQYF	TGTGCCAGCAGCGTAGAAGGTGGGACAGGGGGGATACACACAGATACGCAGTATTTT
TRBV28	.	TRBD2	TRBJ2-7	CASSLSGTSGRFEQYF	TGTGCCAGCAGTTTATCTGGGACTAGCGGGAGGTTCGAGCAGTACTTC
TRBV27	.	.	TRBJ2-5	CASSLSIGQETQYF	TGTGCCAGCAGTTTATCCATAGGGCAGGAGACCCAGTACTTC
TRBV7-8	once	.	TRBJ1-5	CASSSRGGPGGGQPQHF	TGTGCCAGCAGCTCCCGCGGGGGTCCCGGAGGGGGACAGCCCCAGCATTTT
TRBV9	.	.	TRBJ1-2	CASSVLDRPGTSYGYTF	TGTGCCAGCAGCGTCTTGGACCGGCCCGGGACAAGCTATGGCTACACCTTC
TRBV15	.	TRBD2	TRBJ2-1	CATIGAGGEQFF	TGTGCCACCATCGGAGCGGGGGGTGAGCAGTTCTTC
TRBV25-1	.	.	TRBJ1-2	CASSEPGIYGYTF	TGTGCCAGCAGTGAGCCGGGCATCTATGGCTACACCTTC
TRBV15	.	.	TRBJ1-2	CATSSDKGRNLYGYTF	TGTGCCACCAGCAGTGATAAGGGGAGGAACCTCTATGGCTACACCTTC
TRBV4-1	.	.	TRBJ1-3	CASSQWPTVTSGNTIYF	TGCGCCAGCAGCCAGTGGCCCACAGTGACCTCTGGAAACACCATATATTTT
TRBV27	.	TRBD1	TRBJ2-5	CASRLTRQGSETQYF	TGTGCCAGCAGACTTACCCGACAGGGATCCGAGACCCAGTACTTC
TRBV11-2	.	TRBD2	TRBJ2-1	CASSSRTSTYNEQFF	TGTGCCAGCAGCTCTAGGACTAGCACTTACAATGAGCAGTTCTTC
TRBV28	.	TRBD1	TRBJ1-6	CASSVDRSPNSPLHF	TGTGCCAGCAGTGTGGACAGGTCCCCTAATTCACCCCTCCACTTT
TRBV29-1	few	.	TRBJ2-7	CSVEGDEQYF	TGCAGCGTTGAGGGGGACGAGCAGTACTTC
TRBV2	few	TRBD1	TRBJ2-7	CASSGDRGSYEQYF	TGTGCCAGCAGTGGGGACAGGGGTTCCTACGAGCAGTACTTC
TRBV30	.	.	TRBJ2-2	CAWSPVSGELFF	TGTGCCTGGAGTCCCGTCTCCGGGGAGCTGTTTTTT
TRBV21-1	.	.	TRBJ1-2	CASSKGLANYGYTF	TGTGCCAGCAGCAAGGGGCTAGCTAACTATGGCTACACCTTC
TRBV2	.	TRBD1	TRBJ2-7	CASSPAMGQGNYEQYF	TGTGCCAGCTCCCCTGCGATGGGACAGGGGAACTACGAGCAGTACTTC
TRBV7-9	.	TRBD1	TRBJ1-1	CASSPNRGLTEAFF	TGTGCCAGCAGCCCTAACAGGGGGCTCACTGAAGCTTTCTTT
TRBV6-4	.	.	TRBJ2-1	CASSDSRRSYNEQFF	TGTGCCAGCAGTGACTCGCGTAGGTCCTACAATGAGCAGTTCTTC
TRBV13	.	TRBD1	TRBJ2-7	CASSDGTGPSYEQYF	TGTGCCAGCAGCGACGGGACAGGACCTTCCTACGAGCAGTACTTC
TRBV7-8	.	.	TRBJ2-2	CASSKIGDTGELFF	TGTGCCAGCAGCAAGATAGGGGACACCGGGGAGCTGTTTTTT
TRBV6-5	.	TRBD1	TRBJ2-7	CARYRGMNEQYF	TGTGCCAGGTACAGGGGGATGAACGAGCAGTACTTC
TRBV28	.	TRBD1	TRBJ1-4	CASSSTGGVGEKLFF	TGTGCCAGCAGTTCAACAGGGGGCGTGGGTGAAAAACTGTTTTTT
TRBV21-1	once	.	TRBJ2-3	CASSKTQNKGQRSTDTQYF	TGTGCCAGCAGCAAAACACAAAACAAAGGCCAGCGCAGCACAGATACGCAGTATTTT
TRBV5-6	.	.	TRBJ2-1	CASSEGRDEQFF	TGTGCCAGCAGCGAAGGGAGAGATGAGCAGTTCTTC